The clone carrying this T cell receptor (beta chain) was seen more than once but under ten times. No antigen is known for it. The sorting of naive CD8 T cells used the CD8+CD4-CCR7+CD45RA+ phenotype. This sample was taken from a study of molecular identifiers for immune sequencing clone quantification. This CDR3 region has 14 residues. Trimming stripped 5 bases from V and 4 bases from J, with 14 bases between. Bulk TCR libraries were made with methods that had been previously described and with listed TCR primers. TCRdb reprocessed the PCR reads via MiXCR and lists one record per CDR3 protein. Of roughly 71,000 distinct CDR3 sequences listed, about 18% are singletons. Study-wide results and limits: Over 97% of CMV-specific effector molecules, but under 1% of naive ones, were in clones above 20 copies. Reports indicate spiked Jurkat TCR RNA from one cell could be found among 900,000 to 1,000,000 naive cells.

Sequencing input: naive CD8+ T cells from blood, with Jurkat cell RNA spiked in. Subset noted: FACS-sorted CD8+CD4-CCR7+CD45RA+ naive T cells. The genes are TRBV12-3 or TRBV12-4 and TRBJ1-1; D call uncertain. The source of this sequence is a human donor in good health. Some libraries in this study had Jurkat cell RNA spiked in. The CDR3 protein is CASSLRDFSTEAFF. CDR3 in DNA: TGTGCCAGCAGTCTAAGGGATTTCTCCACTGAAGCTTTCTTT.